One sample yielded the 24 T cell receptor beta chains listed below, sequenced in a study of graft-versus-host responses after intestinal transplantation. Repertoires were generated with immunoSEQ multiplex PCR, while TCRdb's copy carries only in-frame clones and drops some. The sample has some 120,000 clones; less than 95% are singletons. No cognate antigen is known for these TCRs. The sequencing used unstimulated CD4+ T cells sorted from spleen or lymph node cells, collected before intestinal transplant. The receptor set was obtained from a human donor who received an intestinal transplant.

V gene TRBV5-4 combines with J gene TRBJ2-1; 9 positions match TRBD2. Germline-derived CDR1 and CDR2 are SGHNT and YYREEE (reference sequence). This CDR3 region has 16 residues. V dropped 4 bases and J dropped 8; count of bases not matched to a gene: 13. CDR3 DNA: TGTGCCAGCAGCCCGGGTCTAGCGGGAAAAGGCTATGAGCAGTTCTTC. Protein: CASSPGLAGKGYEQFF. The entire variable domain, with the rest obtained from reference TRBV5-4 and TRBJ2-1, is as follows: ETGVTQSPTHLIKTRGQQVTLRCSSQSGHNTVSWYQQALGQGPQFIFQYYREEENGRGNFPPRFSGLQFPNYSSELNVNALELDDSALYLCASSPGLAGKGYEQFFGPGTRLTVL.

The chain joins TRBV2 to TRBJ2-5; possible D gene TRBD1, 5 bases. Per the germline V gene, CDR1 is SNHLY and CDR2 is FYNNEI. The CDR3 is 13 amino acids. V was clipped by 10 bases and J by 2 bases, with 14 bases between them. CDR3 in amino acids: CATTGARQETQYF. CDR3 DNA: TGTGCCACTACTGGGGCCAGACAAGAGACCCAGTACTTC.

This clone was found once. The rearrangement links TRBV11-2 to TRBJ1-1, with a possible D match to TRBD1 (5 bases). With 2 bases removed from V and 0 bases from J, the gap between germline ends came to 16 bases. CDR1 SGHAT and CDR2 FQNNGV come from the germline V gene. CDR3 length: 17 residues. CDR3 amino acids: CASSLHRLKMMNTEAFF. The CDR3 DNA sequence: TGTGCCAGCAGCTTACACAGGCTTAAGATGATGAACACTGAAGCTTTCTTT.

The genes are TRBV12-5 and TRBJ2-3; possible D gene TRBD2, 5 bases. The CDR3 runs to 13 residues. V lost 3 bases and J 6 bases, leaving 10 bases between the germline ends. The V gene's germline CDR1 is LGHNT and CDR2 FRNRAP. The CDR3, as DNA: TGTGCTAGTGGTTTTGAGGGCTTGGATACGCAGTATTTT. Translation: CASGFEGLDTQYF.

The chain employs TRBV7-9 and TRBJ2-1; perhaps TRBD1 as D (5 bases). Germline lookup yields CDR1 SEHNR and CDR2 FQNEAQ (reference sequence). V shed 3 bases and J shed 5 bases, with 11 bases lying between them. The CDR3 spans 14 residues. The CDR3 is CASSFPQDDNEQFF. CDR3 bases: TGTGCCAGCAGCTTTCCACAGGATGACAATGAGCAGTTCTTC.

This clone was seen only a few times. The germline gene is not matched at one end of the junction; a read error may be the cause. This chain joins TRBV5-1 and TRBJ2-7; D possibly corresponds to TRBD2 (6 bases). The CDR3 sequence is 11 residues long. Germline V gene sequence: CDR1 SGHRS, CDR2 YFSETQ. The CDR3 bases are TGCGCCAGCAGGGAGGGGACGGTGATCGACTTC. As protein: CASREGTVIDF.

The chain couples TRBV28 to TRBJ1-5; TRBD1 aligns across 7 bases. After removal of 7 bases from V and 5 bases from J, the junction contained 17 bases not matched to a gene. Germline V gene sequence: CDR1 MDHEN, CDR2 SYDVKM. This CDR3 has 17 residues. CDR3 sequence (DNA): TGTGCCAGCACCTCACCCCCCCGGGACAGAGTTTATCAGCCCCAGCATTTT. Translated, it gives CASTSPPRDRVYQPQHF.

This chain joins TRBV27 and TRBJ2-3, with D perhaps TRBD1 (7 bases). CDR3 length: 13 residues. Germline CDR1 MNHEY, CDR2 SMNVEV (reference sequence). V was trimmed by 6 bases and J by 6 bases, leaving 13 bases between them. The CDR3 DNA reads as TGTGCCAGCAGGTCGACAGGGAGGGATACGCAGTATTTT. It encodes CASRSTGRDTQYF.

This sequence joins TRBV7-2 and TRBJ2-4; a weak D match, TRBD2 (6 bases). Per the germline V gene, CDR1 is SGHTA and CDR2 is FQGNSA. This CDR3 is 16 amino acids long. V dropped 2 bases and J dropped 1 base, with 12 bases sitting between them. This CDR3 is CASSLLGGEAKNIQYF. CDR3 DNA sequence: TGTGCCAGCAGCTTACTCGGGGGAGAGGCCAAAAACATTCAGTACTTC.

V is TRBV19 and J is TRBJ2-5, with TRBD2 identical over 10 bases. With 4 bases clipped from V and 4 bases from J, the junction kept 6 bases outside the gene matches. CDR1 is LNHDA and CDR2 is SQIVND in the germline V gene (reference sequence). This CDR3 comprises 15 residues. CDR3 in amino acids: CASSNPAGGLETQYF. Written as DNA, the CDR3 is TGTGCCAGTAGTAACCCAGCGGGGGGGTTAGAGACCCAGTACTTC. The full variable domain, with the rest looked up from reference TRBV19 and TRBJ2-5, is DGGITQSPKYLFRKEGQNVTLSCEQNLNHDAMYWYRQDPGQGLRLIYYSQIVNDFQKGDIAEGYSVSREKKESFPLTVTSAQKNPTAFYLCASSNPAGGLETQYFGPGTRLLVL.

This clone has only one observation. This chain connects TRBV7-9 to TRBJ1-1; a possible D gene is TRBD1 (5 bases). Germline CDR1 and CDR2: SEHNR and FQNEAQ (reference sequence). Trimming cost V 5 bases and J 3 bases, with 19 bases left between them. The CDR3 runs 16 residues. The CDR3 DNA sequence: TGTGCCAGCAGCCCCACGAGACCCGGGGGTGACACTGAAGCTTTCTTT. It is translated as CASSPTRPGGDTEAFF. Based on the CDR3 plus reference TRBV7-9 and TRBJ1-1, the full variable domain is DTGVSQNPRHKITKRGQNVTFRCDPISEHNRLYWYRQTLGQGPEFLTYFQNEAQLEKSRLLSDRFSAERPKGSFSTLEIQRTEQGDSAMYLCASSPTRPGGDTEAFFGQGTRLTVV.

This clone was seen only once. V usage is TRBV28 and J usage is TRBJ2-1, with D possibly being TRBD2 (6 bases). V lost 5 bases to trimming and J lost 10 bases, with 12 bases between them. CDR3 length: 12 amino acids. The V gene's germline CDR1 is MDHEN and CDR2 SYDVKM. CDR3 region: CASSLQSGEQFF. The CDR3 nucleotides are TGTGCCAGCAGTCTCCAAAGCGGGGAGCAGTTCTTC.

V gene TRBV6-5 combines with J gene TRBJ2-7; TRBD2 agrees at 8 bases. Germline CDR1 MNHEY, CDR2 SVGAGI. V gave up 1 base and J gave up 1 base; unmatched junction bases: 3. This CDR3 has 15 residues. The DNA of the CDR3 is TGTGCCAGCAGTTACTGGGCGGGGGGTTCCTACGAGCAGTACTTC. Its translation is CASSYWAGGSYEQYF.

The chain is built from TRBV4-1 and TRBJ1-1; 8 nucleotides align to TRBD1. V lost 5 bases and J lost 8; bases outside the gene matches: 10. Germline CDR1 reads MGHRA; CDR2 reads YSYEKL. CDR3 length: 14 residues. DNA for the CDR3: TGCGCCAGCAGCGCGCCAGGACAGGGAAAAGAAGCTTTCTTT. Protein sequence: CASSAPGQGKEAFF.

CDR3 sequence reads: CASSPTGAESEAFF. CDR3 DNA: TGCGCCAGCAGCCCGACAGGGGCGGAAAGTGAAGCTTTCTTT. The chain uses TRBV5-1 and TRBJ1-1; the match to TRBD1 covers 8 bases. After removal of 4 bases from V and 7 bases from J, the junction contained 9 bases not matched to a gene. Germline V CDR1 and CDR2: SGHRS, YFSETQ. The CDR3 is 14 amino acids. Full variable domain (missing parts from reference TRBV5-1 and TRBJ1-1): KAGVTQTPRYLIKTRGQQVTLSCSPISGHRSVSWYQQTPGQGLQFLFEYFSETQRNKGNFPGRFSGRQFSNSRSEMNVSTLELGDSALYLCASSPTGAESEAFFGQGTRLTVV.

The chain carries TRBV2 and TRBJ2-5; TRBD2 aligns across 14 bases. Trimming removed 4 bases from V and 5 bases from J; junction bases left unmatched: 3. Per germline, CDR1 SNHLY and CDR2 FYNNEI. CDR3 length: 15 amino acids. This CDR3 is CASSGLAGGQETQYF. The CDR3 DNA is TGTGCCAGCAGTGGACTAGCGGGGGGGCAGGAGACCCAGTACTTC.

This sequence joins TRBV6-5 and TRBJ1-3, with TRBD1 as a possible D gene (5 bases). The germline gives CDR1 MNHEY, CDR2 SVGAGI. The CDR3 sequence is 16 residues long. Trimming stripped 0 bases from V and 2 bases from J, with 11 bases between. CDR3 nucleotides: TGTGCCAGCAGTTACTCCACCCCGGACACTGGAAACACCATATATTTT. This sequence encodes CASSYSTPDTGNTIYF.

There are a few counts of this clone. The chain couples TRBV4-1 to TRBJ2-7; D remains ambiguous. The V gene's germline CDR1 is MGHRA and CDR2 YSYEKL. The CDR3 has 12 residues. Trimming removed 3 bases from V and 3 bases from J, with 6 bases in between. DNA for the CDR3: TGCGCCAGCAGCCACGTCGGCTACGAGCAGTACTTC. It yields the protein CASSHVGYEQYF.

This chain connects TRBV13 to TRBJ2-1; possibly TRBD2 for D (5 bases). The CDR3 sequence is 15 residues long. The V end lost 6 bases, the J end lost 5 bases, and 17 bases lay between the germline ends. Germline CDR1 and CDR2: PRHDT and FYEKMQ (reference sequence). The DNA for the CDR3 is TGTGCCAGCAGTCAAAGCGGCATTGACCACAATGAGCAGTTCTTC. Amino acid sequence: CASSQSGIDHNEQFF.

A single count supports this clone. This chain uses TRBV19 with TRBJ1-2, with D uncertain. Germline CDR1 reads LNHDA; CDR2 reads SQIVND (reference sequence). CDR3 length: 14 amino acids. V lost 4 bases and J lost 3, with 12 bases in between. The CDR3 loop is CASSREVSDYGYTF. The CDR3 nucleotides read TGTGCCAGTAGTAGGGAGGTATCAGACTATGGCTACACCTTC.

This chain uses TRBV5-1 with TRBJ2-4; 14 bases are a match to TRBD2. The V segment lost 4 bases and the J segment 7 bases; nucleotides outside the gene matches: 10. Germline lookup yields CDR1 SGHRS and CDR2 YFSETQ. This CDR3 spans 17 amino acids. CDR3 region: CASSPGLAGGRWNIQYF. CDR3 sequence (DNA): TGCGCCAGCAGCCCCGGACTAGCGGGGGGAAGGTGGAACATTCAGTACTTC.

The chain uses TRBV2 and TRBJ2-5; 7 nucleotides align to TRBD1. The germline V gene encodes CDR1 SNHLY and CDR2 FYNNEI. The CDR3 spans 14 residues. V gave up 7 bases and J gave up 1 base; unmatched junction bases: 6. The CDR3 region is CASTMDRPQETQYF. The CDR3 DNA follows: TGTGCCAGCACCATGGACAGGCCCCAAGAGACCCAGTACTTC.

The J gene is TRBJ1-2, the V gene TRBV7-2; TRBD1 matches 8 bases. Germline CDR1 reads SGHTA; CDR2 reads FQGNSA. V was pared by 5 bases and J by 7 bases, with 6 bases of the junction left unmatched. The CDR3 is made up of 13 amino acids. The CDR3 spells CASSATGDSGYTF. The CDR3 nucleotides read TGTGCCAGCAGCGCGACAGGGGACTCTGGCTACACCTTC.

This clone appeared once. The J gene is TRBJ2-2, the V gene TRBV9; 7 bases are a match to TRBD2. The trim removed 4 bases at V and 4 bases at J, leaving 7 bases unmatched. Germline CDR1 reads SGDLS; CDR2 reads YYNGEE. The CDR3 has 15 amino acids. The CDR3 reads CASSYRGGSTGELFF. CDR3 nucleotide sequence: TGTGCCAGCAGCTACCGCGGGGGATCCACCGGGGAGCTGTTTTTT.